The present TCR beta chain was sequenced within a study of spatial heterogeneity in lung cancer. Whole-study findings and limits: Alpha and beta chain coverage of tumor T cells was estimated at about 7.4% and 14%, respectively. Tumor mutation count correlated with how many alpha and beta TCRs expanded intratumorally. Ubiquitous expanded TCR counts tracked ubiquitous nonsynonymous mutations, and regional counts tracked regional ones.

The CDR3 is made up of 13 amino acids. Trimming shortened V by 2 bases and J by 3 bases, and 7 bases separated the two germline ends. Looked up from germline, CDR1 is ENHRY and CDR2 is SYGVKD. TCRdb independently ran MiXCR on the 5' RACE reads; one entry per CDR3 protein. Among under 9,500 distinct CDR3 sequences listed, around 8.4% were seen once. By sample share, this clonotype is medium-sized. Its specificity is unknown. Time point denoted: sample taken at primary tumor resection. The donors, 72 patients with untreated early-stage non-small cell lung cancer, provided the samples. Material: lung tumor tissue, obtained at surgery. The chain employs TRBV10-3 and TRBJ1-1; unclear D gene. The sequence was obtained from a male donor with early-stage non-small cell lung cancer. This CDR3 is CAISEGWDTEAFF. The CDR3 DNA is TGTGCCATCAGTGAGGGGTGGGACACTGAAGCTTTCTTT.